This T cell receptor beta chain originates from a study of blood T cell repertoires in COVID-19. The wider study: PBMCs, B-cell-depleted T cells, or T cells were the source of the cDNA or gDNA that made up the material.

Germline loops: CDR1 MGHDK, CDR2 SYGVNS. Deletions cut 6 bases from V and 2 bases from J, with 13 bases between. The CDR3 is 14 amino acids. Only in-frame clones appear in the TCRdb table, and some are missing; sequencing was by immunoSEQ multiplex PCR. The sample has 200,000 to 250,000 clones, roughly 82% seen once. A single count supports this clone. The J gene is TRBJ1-1, the V gene TRBV25-1; D might be TRBD1 (5 bases). This sequence originates from a woman between 65 and 79 years old with acute or convalescent COVID-19. Sequenced: peripheral blood. For the CDR3, the DNA is TGTGCCAGCAGATCCGGGGGTGGCAACACTGAAGCTTTCTTT. Its translation is CASRSGGGNTEAFF.